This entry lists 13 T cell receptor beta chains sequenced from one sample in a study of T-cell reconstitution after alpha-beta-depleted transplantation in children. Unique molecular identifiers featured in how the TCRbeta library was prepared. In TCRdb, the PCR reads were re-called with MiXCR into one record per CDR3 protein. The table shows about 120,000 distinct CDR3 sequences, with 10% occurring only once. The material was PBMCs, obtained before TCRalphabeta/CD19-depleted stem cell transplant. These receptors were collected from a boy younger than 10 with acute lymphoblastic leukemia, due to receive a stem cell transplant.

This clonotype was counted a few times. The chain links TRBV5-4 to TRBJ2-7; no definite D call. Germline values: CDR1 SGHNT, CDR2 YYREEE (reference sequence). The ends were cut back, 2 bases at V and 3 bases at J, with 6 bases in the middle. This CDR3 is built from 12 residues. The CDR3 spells CASSFERYEQYF. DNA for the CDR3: TGTGCCAGCAGCTTCGAGCGCTACGAGCAGTACTTC.

The CDR3 loop is CASSESSGSQSSYNEQFF. CDR3 sequence (DNA): TGTGCCAGCAGTGAATCTAGCGGGAGCCAGAGCTCCTACAATGAGCAGTTCTTC. The chain is built from TRBV25-1 and TRBJ2-1; 10 bases agree with TRBD2. The junction had 6 bases not matched to a gene; V was cut back by 1 base and J by 0 bases. Germline loops: CDR1 MGHDK, CDR2 SYGVNS. This CDR3 comprises 18 residues.

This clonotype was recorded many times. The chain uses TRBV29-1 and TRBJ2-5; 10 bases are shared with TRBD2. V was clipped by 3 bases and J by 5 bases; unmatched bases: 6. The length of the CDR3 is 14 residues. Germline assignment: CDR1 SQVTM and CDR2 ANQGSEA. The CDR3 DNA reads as TGCAGCGTTGAGGCTAGCGGGAGTGGGGAGACCCAGTACTTC. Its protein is CSVEASGSGETQYF.

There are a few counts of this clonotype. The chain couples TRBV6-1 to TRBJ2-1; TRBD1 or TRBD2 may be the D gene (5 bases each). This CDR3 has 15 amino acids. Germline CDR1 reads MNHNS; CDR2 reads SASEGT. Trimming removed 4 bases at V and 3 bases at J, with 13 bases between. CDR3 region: CASSGPGRSYNEQFF. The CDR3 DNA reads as TGTGCCAGCAGTGGGCCGGGGCGGAGCTACAATGAGCAGTTCTTC.

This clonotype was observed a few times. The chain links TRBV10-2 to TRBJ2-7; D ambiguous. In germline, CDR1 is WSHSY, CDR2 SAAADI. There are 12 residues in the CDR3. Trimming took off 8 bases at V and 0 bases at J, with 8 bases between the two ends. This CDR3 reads CASLDTSYEQYF. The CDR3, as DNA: TGCGCCAGCCTTGACACCTCCTACGAGCAGTACTTC.

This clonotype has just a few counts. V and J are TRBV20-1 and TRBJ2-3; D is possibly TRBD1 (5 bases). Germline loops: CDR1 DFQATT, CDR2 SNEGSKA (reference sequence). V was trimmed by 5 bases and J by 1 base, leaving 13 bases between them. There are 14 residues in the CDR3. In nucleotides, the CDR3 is TGCAGTGCTTGCAGGGCTCTTCGCACAGATACGCAGTATTTT. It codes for CSACRALRTDTQYF.

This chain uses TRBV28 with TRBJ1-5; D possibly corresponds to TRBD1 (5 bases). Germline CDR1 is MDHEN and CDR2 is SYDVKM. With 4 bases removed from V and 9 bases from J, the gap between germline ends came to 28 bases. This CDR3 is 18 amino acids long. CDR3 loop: CASSSGTWAGGVVRPQHF. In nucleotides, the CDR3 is TGTGCCAGCAGTTCCGGGACCTGGGCGGGTGGAGTGGTAAGGCCCCAGCATTTT.

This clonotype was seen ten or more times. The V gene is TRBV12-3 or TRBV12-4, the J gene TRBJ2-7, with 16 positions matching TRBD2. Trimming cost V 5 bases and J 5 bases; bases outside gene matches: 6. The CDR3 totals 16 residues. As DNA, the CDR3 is TGTGCCAGCAGTGCAACCGGGACTAGCGGGAGGGACGAGCAGTACTTC. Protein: CASSATGTSGRDEQYF.

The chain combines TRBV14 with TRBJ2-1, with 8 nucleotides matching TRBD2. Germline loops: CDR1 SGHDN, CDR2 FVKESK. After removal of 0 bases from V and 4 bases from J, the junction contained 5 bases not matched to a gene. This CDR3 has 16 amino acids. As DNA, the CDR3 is TGTGCCAGCAGCCAAGACATAGCGGGAATGTACAATGAGCAGTTCTTC. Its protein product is CASSQDIAGMYNEQFF.

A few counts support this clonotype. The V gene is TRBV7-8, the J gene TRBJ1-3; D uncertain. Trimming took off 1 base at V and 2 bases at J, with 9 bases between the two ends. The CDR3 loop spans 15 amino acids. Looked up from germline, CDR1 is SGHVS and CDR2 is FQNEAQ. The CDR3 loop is CASSLVAGAGNTIYF. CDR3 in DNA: TGTGCCAGCAGCTTAGTGGCCGGGGCTGGAAACACCATATATTTT.

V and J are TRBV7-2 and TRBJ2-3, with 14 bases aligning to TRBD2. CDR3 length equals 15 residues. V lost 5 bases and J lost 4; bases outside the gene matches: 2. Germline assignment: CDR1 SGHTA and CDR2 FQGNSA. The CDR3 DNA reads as TGTGCCAGCAGCGCGACTAGCGGGAGGGCAGATACGCAGTATTTT. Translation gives CASSATSGRADTQYF.

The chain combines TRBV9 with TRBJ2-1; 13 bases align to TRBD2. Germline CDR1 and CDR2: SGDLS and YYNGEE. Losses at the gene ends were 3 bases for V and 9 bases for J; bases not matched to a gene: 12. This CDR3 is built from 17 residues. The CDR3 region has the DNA TGTGCCAGCAGCGGCCGACGGACTAGCGGGAGCGGGGGTGAGCAGTTCTTC. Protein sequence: CASSGRRTSGSGGEQFF.

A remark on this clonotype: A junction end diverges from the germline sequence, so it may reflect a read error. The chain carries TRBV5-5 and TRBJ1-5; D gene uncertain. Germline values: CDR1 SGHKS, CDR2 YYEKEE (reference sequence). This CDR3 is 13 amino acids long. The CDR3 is CAISPALDQPQHF. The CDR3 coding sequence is TGTGCCATCAGCCCGGCGCTTGATCAGCCCCAGCATTTT.